This is a list of T cell receptor beta chains from one sample in a study of T cells expressing NK-cell markers. Each CDR3 protein gets one entry in TCRdb, which reprocessed the 5' RACE reads and gives no DNA. The clone table shows about 540,000 distinct CDR3 sequences, with the ten largest holding roughly 3.6%. Sample: blood T cells: a sorted CD56 or NKG2C T cell subset, CD4+ or CD8+ T cells, or bulk PBMC T cells (not recorded which). Receptors originate from a man aged 18 to 29 in good health. The CDR3 runs from the conserved cysteine through the conserved F or W. The order of the fields is V gene, J gene, CDR3 protein.

TRBV5-1	TRBJ2-5	CASSRAEVYQETQYF
TRBV5-1	TRBJ2-2	CASSPSQGNTGELFF
TRBV12-3/TRBV12-4	TRBJ2-5	CASRPTGQGWETQYF
TRBV20-1	TRBJ2-5	CSARVRAGETQYF
TRBV12-3/TRBV12-4	TRBJ2-1	CASKKTAGLETNEQFF
TRBV7-2	TRBJ2-7	CASSLGVSTSYEQYF
TRBV12-3/TRBV12-4	TRBJ2-7	CASRIAGGSTYEQYF
TRBV7-2	TRBJ1-4	CASSLDRGVGEKLFF
TRBV29-1	TRBJ2-1	CSVGHRIAVYNEQFF
TRBV12-3/TRBV12-4	TRBJ1-2	CASSNAESYGYTF
TRBV29-1	TRBJ2-5	CSADHSETQYF
TRBV13	TRBJ2-2	CASSFETGETGELFF
TRBV5-5	TRBJ1-4	CASSLWTGTTNEKLFF
TRBV29-1	TRBJ2-5	CSVDVEVETQYF
TRBV5-1	TRBJ1-1	CASSLFREQMNTEAFF
TRBV20-1	TRBJ2-7	CSARDGLAVQPYEQYF
TRBV27	TRBJ2-1	CASKPQGAPEQFF
TRBV27	TRBJ2-5	CASSPGADLSVETQYF
TRBV4-2	TRBJ2-2	CASSQQPGQGDTGELFF
TRBV6-5	TRBJ1-2	CASLGRGYGYTF
TRBV20-1	TRBJ2-1	CSASRTSGNNEQFF
TRBV12-3/TRBV12-4	TRBJ1-1	CASRTDPTPAFF
TRBV5-1	TRBJ2-1	CASSQRNRDTEQFF
TRBV3-1	TRBJ2-3	CASSVVRVGSTDTQYF
TRBV20-1	TRBJ2-3	CSAKETSGNPDTQYF
TRBV29-1	TRBJ2-7	CSVEGQRYYEQYF
TRBV29-1	TRBJ2-1	CSVGQKYNEQFF
TRBV19	TRBJ2-7	CASSMGGPNYEQYF
TRBV10-3	TRBJ2-1	CAIGTSGRAGNEQFF
TRBV4-3	TRBJ2-3	CASSQESRLAGVLDTQYF
TRBV7-7	TRBJ2-1	CASSQLSSYNEQFF
TRBV6-1	TRBJ2-7	CASIQGAYEQYF
TRBV5-4	TRBJ2-4	CASSPEPRGDKNIQYF
TRBV12-3/TRBV12-4	TRBJ1-4	CASSLPDSSTNEKLFF
TRBV6-2/TRBV6-3	TRBJ2-2	CASSRRVSGELFF
TRBV5-1	TRBJ2-2	CASSPVSGGTGELFF
TRBV9	TRBJ1-2	CASSPWTGSALYGYTF
TRBV19	TRBJ2-1	CASHEGGKSYNEQFF
TRBV7-6	TRBJ2-5	CASSPGTSGSVKTQYF
TRBV5-5	TRBJ2-2	CASSLAGRPGELFF
TRBV4-1	TRBJ2-1	CASSQAPRLAAYGEQFF
TRBV11-1	TRBJ2-1	CASSVAPYNEQFF
TRBV20-1	TRBJ2-7	CSASIGLTAYEQYF
TRBV7-3	TRBJ1-1	CASSPVGGNTEAFF
TRBV5-6	TRBJ1-5	CASSRELSNQPQHF
TRBV5-1	TRBJ2-1	CASSLDGAAGNEQFF
TRBV7-9	TRBJ2-1	CASSLTGLDYNEQFF
TRBV20-1	TRBJ2-2	CSARDRLAGSTGELFF
TRBV5-1	TRBJ2-3	CASSTEGIAQYF
TRBV29-1	TRBJ2-2	CSVVASAGTGELFF
TRBV4-3	TRBJ2-1	CASSPLKGGAWVNEQFF
TRBV7-9	TRBJ2-7	CASSPGGGRSYEQYF